Presented here are 3 T cell receptor beta chains from one specimen sequenced in a study of metastatic and nonmetastatic thyroid tumors. Using MiXCR, TCRdb re-called clones from the PCR reads. Among 30,000 to 35,000 clones, roughly 19% were seen once, and the ten largest hold roughly a fifth. Thyroid surgery was performed in patients who had received no treatment beforehand. The material sequenced was blood. The receptors stem from a female donor with papillary thyroid cancer or a benign thyroid nodule (not recorded which). Some clones in this sample may be carry-over from other donors' samples.

V usage is TRBV9 and J usage is TRBJ1-6; possible D gene TRBD1, 6 bases. The CDR3 loop spans 15 amino acids. The V end lost 0 bases, the J end lost 10 bases, and 14 bases lay between the germline ends. Germline V gene data show CDR1 as SGDLS and CDR2 as YYNGEE. The CDR3: CASSVEGGGRSPLHF. The DNA for the CDR3 is TGTGCCAGCAGCGTAGAGGGGGGCGGCAGGTCACCCCTCCACTTT.

This clone is classed as medium-sized. The chain uses TRBV12-3 or TRBV12-4 and TRBJ2-7, with D maybe TRBD2 (6 bases). The CDR3 runs to 15 residues. V was trimmed by 8 bases and J by 0 bases, leaving 17 bases between them. CDR3 loop: CASRTRGSSSYEQYF. In nucleotides, the CDR3 is TGTGCCAGCCGGACCCGGGGGTCGAGCTCCTACGAGCAGTACTTC.

This clone was observed many times. The V call is TRBV12-3 or TRBV12-4, the J call TRBJ2-3; D remains unclear. The CDR3 spans 13 residues. V was cut by 5 bases and J by 3 bases, with 9 bases left in between. The CDR3 region is CASSAAGTDTQYF. The DNA for the CDR3 is TGTGCCAGCAGTGCCGCCGGGACAGATACGCAGTATTTT.